Presented here are 32 T cell receptor beta chains from one specimen sequenced in a study of blood T cell repertoires in COVID-19. Sequencing was performed with immunoSEQ multiplex PCR; in TCRdb, only in-frame clones are kept and a portion is missing. The table lists about 61,000 clones, about 78% of them singletons, with about a fifth in the top ten. What was sequenced was peripheral blood. Receptors originate from a man older than 75 with active or convalescent COVID-19.

This chain uses TRBV15 with TRBJ1-2, with D uncertain. CDR1 and CDR2 from the germline V gene are LNHNV and YYDKDF (reference sequence). The CDR3 totals 14 residues. V was pared by 1 base and J by 2 bases, with 8 bases between. In DNA form, the CDR3 reads TGTGCCACCAGCAGAGTTAGCCAGAACTATGGCTACACCTTC. This encodes CATSRVSQNYGYTF.

This clone has just one count. The gene calls are TRBV5-4 and TRBJ1-2; the match to TRBD1 covers 8 bases. Trimming removed 2 bases from V and 5 bases from J; junction bases left unmatched: 8. The CDR3 spans 15 residues. The germline CDR1 and CDR2 sequences are SGHNT and YYREEE (reference sequence). The CDR3 nucleotides read TGTGCCAGCAGCTTAAGACAGGGGTCTAGATATGGCTACACCTTC. Protein sequence: CASSLRQGSRYGYTF.

The chain employs TRBV7-3 and TRBJ2-5; 7 nucleotides line up with TRBD1. The CDR3 consists of 13 residues. Trimming at V came to 5 bases and at J to 5 bases, leaving 5 bases not matched to a gene. From germline, CDR1 is SGHTA and CDR2 FQGTGA. CDR3 bases: TGTGCCAGCAGCCCAGGGGGAATGGAGACCCAGTACTTC. This translates into CASSPGGMETQYF.

V gene TRBV18 combines with J gene TRBJ1-3; D gene unclear. Germline V gives CDR1 KGHSH, CDR2 LQKENI. The CDR3 runs to 16 residues. With 1 base removed from V and 0 bases from J, the gap between germline ends came to 10 bases. The CDR3 spells CASSPLSPRSGNTIYF. The CDR3 DNA sequence: TGTGCCAGCTCACCACTTTCCCCTCGCTCTGGAAACACCATATATTTT.

This rearrangement joins TRBV19 to TRBJ2-3; TRBD2 aligns across 8 bases. Per germline, CDR1 LNHDA and CDR2 SQIVND (reference sequence). V lost 2 bases, J lost 2 bases, and 6 bases stayed unmatched. The CDR3 is made up of 16 amino acids. This chain's CDR3 is CASSILRGASTDTQYF. In nucleotides, the CDR3 is TGTGCCAGTAGTATATTGCGGGGGGCTTCCACAGATACGCAGTATTTT.

V usage is TRBV24-1 and J usage is TRBJ2-1; maybe TRBD2 (6 bases). Trimming left V 9 bases short and J 9 bases short, with 20 bases between. Germline V gene sequence: CDR1 KGHDR, CDR2 SFDVKD. The CDR3 has 14 residues. CDR3 protein: CATGGTIAAGEQFF. The CDR3 DNA is TGTGCCACCGGAGGGACGATAGCAGCTGGTGAGCAGTTCTTC.

J is TRBJ1-5 and V is TRBV28, with D perhaps matching TRBD1 (6 bases). Between the trimmed V and J ends, which lost 6 bases and 8 bases, there was a span of 26 bases. The CDR3 runs 17 residues. Germline CDR1 reads MDHEN; CDR2 reads SYDVKM. The CDR3 sequence is CASSSTGPLRDSEPQHF. CDR3 nucleotides: TGTGCCAGCAGCTCCACAGGGCCCCTTCGGGATTCGGAGCCCCAGCATTTT.

This clone was observed a few times. J is TRBJ2-3 and V is TRBV7-2; 8 bases agree with TRBD1. With V trimmed by 1 base and J by 4 bases, 7 bases remained unmatched. The germline gives CDR1 SGHTA, CDR2 FQGNSA. This CDR3 has 16 residues. This CDR3 reads CASSLESGGASDTQYF. The CDR3 region has the DNA TGTGCCAGCAGCTTAGAGTCAGGGGGCGCATCAGATACGCAGTATTTT.

Notes on this clone: One junction end does not reproduce the germline sequence, and a read error may be involved. V is TRBV5-8 and J is TRBJ2-7, with D possibly TRBD1 on 6 matching bases. The CDR3 consists of 14 residues. Per the germline V gene, CDR1 is SGHTS and CDR2 is YDEGEE. CDR3 bases: TGTGCCAGCAGCCCCCTACCCCTGGACAGATCGTGGAACTTC. Translated, it gives CASSPLPLDRSWNF.

This sequence joins TRBV27 and TRBJ2-7; D may be TRBD1 (6 bases). This CDR3 region has 17 residues. V gave up 6 bases and J gave up 3 bases, with 24 bases separating them. Per germline, CDR1 MNHEY and CDR2 SMNVEV (reference sequence). Here the CDR3 reads CASSAGGIRLYDYEQYF. CDR3 bases: TGTGCCAGCAGCGCTGGGGGCATAAGGTTGTATGACTACGAGCAGTACTTC.

The chain uses TRBV7-2 and TRBJ1-2; D is possibly TRBD1 (6 bases). Trimming pared 1 base from V and 2 bases from J, leaving 17 bases between. CDR1 and CDR2 (germline): SGHTA, FQGNSA. The CDR3 contains 17 residues. The CDR3 DNA is TGTGCCAGCAGCTTAGTGGGCCCGACAGGCATAAACTATGGCTACACCTTC. Protein product: CASSLVGPTGINYGYTF.

J is TRBJ1-2 and V is TRBV5-6; a weak D match, TRBD1 (6 bases). CDR3 length: 14 residues. CDR1 and CDR2 from the germline V gene are SGHDT and YYEEEE. V was pared by 4 bases and J by 0 bases, with 10 bases between. The chain's CDR3 is CASSQGQSNYGYTF. CDR3 nucleotides: TGTGCCAGCAGCCAAGGACAGTCTAACTATGGCTACACCTTC.

The chain couples TRBV19 to TRBJ1-2; 9 nucleotides agree with TRBD1. Germline CDR1 reads LNHDA; CDR2 reads SQIVND (reference sequence). The CDR3 is made up of 15 amino acids. V lost 3 bases, J lost 2 bases, and 4 bases stayed unmatched. The CDR3 spells CASSMDRGQNYGYTF. The CDR3 nucleotides read TGTGCCAGTAGTATGGACAGGGGCCAAAACTATGGCTACACCTTC.

This clone was recorded many times. The chain couples TRBV7-2 to TRBJ2-1, with 9 bases aligning to TRBD2. Germline V lookup: CDR1 SGHTA, CDR2 FQGNSA. CDR3 size: 15 residues. The ends lost 5 bases at V and 6 bases at J; junction bases unmatched: 8. CDR3 sequence: CASSHKAGGGNEQFF. The CDR3 coding sequence is TGTGCCAGCAGCCACAAAGCGGGGGGAGGCAATGAGCAGTTCTTC.

Here the CDR3 DNA reads TGTGCCAGTGAGACGAGGGGGACAGGGTTCTCCACTCCCTATGGCTACACCTTC. Encoded protein: CASETRGTGFSTPYGYTF. This chain uses TRBV19 with TRBJ1-2; TRBD1 matches 9 bases. Germline assignment: CDR1 LNHDA and CDR2 SQIVND (reference sequence). The CDR3 runs to 18 residues. With V trimmed by 8 bases and J by 4 bases, 20 bases remained unmatched.

This chain uses TRBV14 with TRBJ2-2, with 8 bases aligning to TRBD1. There are 16 residues in the CDR3. CDR1 SGHDN and CDR2 FVKESK come from the germline V gene. J lost 6 bases, V lost 1 base, and 7 bases had no gene match. The CDR3 protein is CASSQAGRGQAGELFF. For the CDR3, the DNA is TGTGCCAGCAGCCAAGCCGGCAGGGGGCAGGCCGGGGAGCTGTTTTTT.

This clone was counted a few times. The chain joins TRBV7-3 to TRBJ1-2; D gene unclear. This CDR3 is 15 amino acids long. Germline-derived CDR1 and CDR2 are SGHTA and FQGTGA. Between the trimmed V and J ends, which lost 1 base and 4 bases, there was a span of 13 bases. The CDR3 DNA follows: TGTGCCAGCAGCTTAAGCGGGCTGGGGTCCTATGGCTACACCTTC. As protein: CASSLSGLGSYGYTF.

The chain is built from TRBV19 and TRBJ2-3, with 8 positions matching TRBD2. Germline V CDR1 and CDR2: LNHDA, SQIVND (reference sequence). V dropped 3 bases and J dropped 2; count of bases not matched to a gene: 7. The CDR3 loop spans 16 amino acids. CDR3 nucleotides: TGTGCCAGTAGTATTTGGGCGGGAGGCTTCACAGATACGCAGTATTTT. It specifies CASSIWAGGFTDTQYF.

This clone has only a few counts. V gene TRBV16 combines with J gene TRBJ2-7, with 9 bases lining up with TRBD1. The CDR3 loop spans 15 amino acids. Unmatched junction bases numbered 8, after V lost 3 bases and J lost 5 bases. Germline V lookup: CDR1 KGHSY, CDR2 FQNENV. CDR3: CASSHTGGILDEQYF. The CDR3 bases are TGTGCCAGCAGCCACACAGGGGGCATCCTTGACGAGCAGTACTTC.

The chain carries TRBV19 and TRBJ2-1; TRBD1 is a possible D gene (6 bases). Germline CDR1 and CDR2: LNHDA and SQIVND (reference sequence). There are 14 residues in the CDR3. The V end was cut by 6 bases, the J end by 7 bases, with 16 bases between. This CDR3 reads CASSFSGTNNEQFF. The CDR3 coding sequence is TGTGCCAGTAGCTTTTCCGGGACAAATAATGAGCAGTTCTTC.

The chain is built from TRBV10-1 and TRBJ2-2, with D possibly being TRBD1 (7 bases). CDR3 length: 15 amino acids. CDR1 is WNHNN and CDR2 is SYGVQD in the germline V gene (reference sequence). Trimming removed 8 bases from V and 4 bases from J, with 17 bases in between. This CDR3 is CASAHGTAGTGELFF. The CDR3 DNA is TGCGCCAGCGCTCACGGGACAGCGGGCACCGGGGAGCTGTTTTTT.

V usage is TRBV2 and J usage is TRBJ1-2; possible D gene TRBD1, 6 bases. V gave up 1 base and J gave up 5 bases, with 8 bases separating them. The CDR3 has 13 residues. The germline CDR1 and CDR2 sequences are SNHLY and FYNNEI. The DNA of the CDR3 is TGTGCCAGCAGTGAAGAGGGGGAATATGGCTACACCTTC. This translates into CASSEEGEYGYTF.

This clone was recorded only once. V is TRBV4-3 and J is TRBJ1-2; 7 nucleotides align to TRBD1. Germline V gives CDR1 LGHNA, CDR2 YSLEER. This CDR3 has 14 residues. With V trimmed by 0 bases and J by 6 bases, 4 bases remained unmatched. CDR3 in DNA: TGCGCCAGCAGCCAAGATGCAGGGGGAGATGGCTACACCTTC. It translates to CASSQDAGGDGYTF.

The chain is built from TRBV15 and TRBJ2-1; D is possibly TRBD2 (6 bases). Germline assignment: CDR1 LNHNV and CDR2 YYDKDF (reference sequence). The CDR3 length is 14 residues. V lost 5 bases to trimming and J lost 2 bases, with 10 bases between them. CDR3 in DNA: TGTGCCACCAGCCCAGCGGGCCCCTACAATGAGCAGTTCTTC. Translated, it gives CATSPAGPYNEQFF.

V and J are TRBV6-5 and TRBJ1-1; D is unresolved. Trimming left V 7 bases short and J 3 bases short, with 18 bases between. The CDR3 totals 15 residues. Per the germline V gene, CDR1 is MNHEY and CDR2 is SVGAGI. The CDR3 DNA reads TGTGCCAGCATTGGGTTAGGCAGGCGGGACACTGAAGCTTTCTTT. Encoded protein: CASIGLGRRDTEAFF.

The chain links TRBV7-2 to TRBJ2-7, with D perhaps TRBD1 (5 bases). This CDR3 contains 14 residues. Trimming pared 3 bases from V and 7 bases from J, leaving 16 bases between. Germline CDR1 is SGHTA and CDR2 is FQGNSA. In nucleotides, the CDR3 is TGTGCCAGCAGCTTGGGAATGGGGCATGATGAGCAGTACTTC. Translated: CASSLGMGHDEQYF. The variable domain in full, completed from reference TRBV7-2 and TRBJ2-7, reads GAGVSQSPSNKVTEKGKDVELRCDPISGHTALYWYRQSLGQGLEFLIYFQGNSAPDKSGLPSDRFSAERTGGSVSTLTIQRTQQEDSAVYLCASSLGMGHDEQYFGPGTRLTVT.

This chain uses TRBV7-8 with TRBJ1-2; TRBD1 matches at 7 bases. V dropped 4 bases and J dropped 4; count of bases not matched to a gene: 6. The length of the CDR3 is 14 residues. Germline CDR1 and CDR2: SGHVS and FQNEAQ. CDR3 residues: CASSSAQGGYGYTF. In DNA, the CDR3 is TGTGCCAGCAGCTCCGCTCAGGGGGGCTATGGCTACACCTTC.

This clone was observed a handful of times. The chain is built from TRBV14 and TRBJ2-4, with TRBD2 matching over 10 bases. The CDR3 contains 14 residues. Trimming removed 10 bases from V and 4 bases from J; junction bases left unmatched: 7. The germline V gene has CDR1 SGHDN and CDR2 FVKESK. This chain's CDR3 is CANRTSGRKNIQYF. CDR3 nucleotide sequence: TGTGCCAACCGGACTAGCGGACGAAAAAACATTCAGTACTTC.

V gene TRBV5-1 combines with J gene TRBJ2-5, with 7 positions matching TRBD2. Germline V gives CDR1 SGHRS, CDR2 YFSETQ. The junction had 1 base not matched to a gene; V was cut back by 3 bases and J by 2 bases. This CDR3 region has 13 residues. The CDR3 coding sequence is TGCGCCAGCAGCTGGACTAGTCAAGAGACCCAGTACTTC. It yields the protein CASSWTSQETQYF.

The CDR3 nucleotides are TGTGCCAGCAGCCGAAGCGCTCGGGGGGGACAGGGTAACTATGGCTACACCTTC. It translates to CASSRSARGGQGNYGYTF. The chain couples TRBV6-6 to TRBJ1-2, with TRBD1 matching 9 bases. Germline trimming cut 6 bases from V and 1 base from J; bases unmatched to any gene: 15. CDR3 size: 18 residues. Looked up from germline, CDR1 is MNHNY and CDR2 is SVGAGI (reference sequence).

The chain is built from TRBV6-5 and TRBJ2-1, with D tentatively TRBD2 (5 bases). Germline V gene lookup returns CDR1 MNHEY and CDR2 SVGAGI. The CDR3 has 14 residues. V was pared by 0 bases and J by 5 bases, with 8 bases between. CDR3: CASSYSRENNEQFF. For the CDR3, the DNA is TGTGCCAGCAGTTACTCGAGGGAGAACAATGAGCAGTTCTTC.

The chain links TRBV11-2 to TRBJ2-7; a weak D match, TRBD1 (5 bases). The germline gives CDR1 SGHAT, CDR2 FQNNGV. Trimming removed 2 bases at V and 0 bases at J, with 8 bases between. The CDR3 runs 14 residues. CDR3: CASSLNRFSYEQYF. CDR3 coding DNA: TGTGCCAGCAGCTTAAACAGGTTCTCCTACGAGCAGTACTTC.